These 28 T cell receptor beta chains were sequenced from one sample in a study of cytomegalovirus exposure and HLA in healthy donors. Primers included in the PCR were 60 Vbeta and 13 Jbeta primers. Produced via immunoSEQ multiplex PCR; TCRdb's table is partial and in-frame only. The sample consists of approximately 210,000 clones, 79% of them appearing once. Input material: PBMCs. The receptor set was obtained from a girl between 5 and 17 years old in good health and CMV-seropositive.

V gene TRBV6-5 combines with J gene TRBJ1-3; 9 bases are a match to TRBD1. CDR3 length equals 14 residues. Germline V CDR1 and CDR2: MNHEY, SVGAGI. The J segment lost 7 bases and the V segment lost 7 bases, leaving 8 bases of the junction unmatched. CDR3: CASMAQGASNTIYF. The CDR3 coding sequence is TGTGCCAGCATGGCACAGGGGGCGTCGAACACCATATATTTT.

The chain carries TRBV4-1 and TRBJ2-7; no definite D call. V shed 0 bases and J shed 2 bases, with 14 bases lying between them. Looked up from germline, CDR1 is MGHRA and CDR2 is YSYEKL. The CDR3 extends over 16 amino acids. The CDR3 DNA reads TGCGCCAGCAGCCAAGACCCCATCCACAGTCCCTACGAGCAGTACTTC. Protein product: CASSQDPIHSPYEQYF.

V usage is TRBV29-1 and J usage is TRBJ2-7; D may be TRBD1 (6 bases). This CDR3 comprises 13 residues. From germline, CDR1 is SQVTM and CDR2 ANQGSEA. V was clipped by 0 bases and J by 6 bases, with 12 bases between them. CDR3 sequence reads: CSVEELGAGEQYF. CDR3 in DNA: TGCAGCGTTGAAGAATTGGGGGCGGGCGAGCAGTACTTC.

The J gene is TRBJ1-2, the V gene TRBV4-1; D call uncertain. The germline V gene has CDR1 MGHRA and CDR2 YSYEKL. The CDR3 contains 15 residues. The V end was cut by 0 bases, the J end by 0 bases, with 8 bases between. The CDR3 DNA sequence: TGCGCCAGCAGCCAAGAACTCAGGTCTAACTATGGCTACACCTTC. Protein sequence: CASSQELRSNYGYTF.

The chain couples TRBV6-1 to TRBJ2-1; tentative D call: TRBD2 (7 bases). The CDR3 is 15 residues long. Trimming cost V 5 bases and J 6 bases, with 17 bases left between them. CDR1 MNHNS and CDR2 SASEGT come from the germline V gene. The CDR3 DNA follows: TGTGCCAGCAGTTCAGAGGGGGGGGCCTCCAATGAGCAGTTCTTC. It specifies CASSSEGGASNEQFF.

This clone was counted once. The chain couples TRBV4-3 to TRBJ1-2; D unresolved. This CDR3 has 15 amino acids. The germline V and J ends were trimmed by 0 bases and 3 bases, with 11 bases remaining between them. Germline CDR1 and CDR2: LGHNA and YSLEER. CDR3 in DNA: TGCGCCAGCAGCCAAGATGGGCAGGCTCACTATGGCTACACCTTC. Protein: CASSQDGQAHYGYTF.

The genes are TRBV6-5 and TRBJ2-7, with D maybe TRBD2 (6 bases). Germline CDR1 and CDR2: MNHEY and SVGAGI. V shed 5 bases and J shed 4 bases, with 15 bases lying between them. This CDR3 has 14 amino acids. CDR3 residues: CASSRLVTAYEQYF. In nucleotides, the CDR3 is TGTGCCAGCAGTAGACTAGTTACCGCTTACGAGCAGTACTTC.

DNA for the CDR3: TGTGCCAGCAGCTCCCGAGGGCGGGGTGACGAGCAGTACTTC. Translating gives CASSSRGRGDEQYF. V usage is TRBV9 and J usage is TRBJ2-7; D might be TRBD2 (6 bases). The CDR3 contains 14 residues. Germline CDR1 is SGDLS and CDR2 is YYNGEE. Trimming cost V 4 bases and J 5 bases, with 16 bases left between them.

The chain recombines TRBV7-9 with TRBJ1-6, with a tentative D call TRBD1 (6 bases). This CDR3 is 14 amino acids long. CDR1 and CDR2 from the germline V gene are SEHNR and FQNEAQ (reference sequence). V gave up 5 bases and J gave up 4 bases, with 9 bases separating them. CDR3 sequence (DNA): TGTGCCAGCAGCCCCCAGGGGTATAATTCACCCCTCCACTTT. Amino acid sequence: CASSPQGYNSPLHF.

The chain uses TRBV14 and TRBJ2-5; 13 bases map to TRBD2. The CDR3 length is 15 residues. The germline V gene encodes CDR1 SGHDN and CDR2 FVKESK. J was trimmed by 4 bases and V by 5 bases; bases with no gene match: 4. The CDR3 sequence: CASSTGLAGIETQYF. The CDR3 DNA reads TGTGCCAGCAGCACGGGACTAGCGGGGATAGAGACCCAGTACTTC.

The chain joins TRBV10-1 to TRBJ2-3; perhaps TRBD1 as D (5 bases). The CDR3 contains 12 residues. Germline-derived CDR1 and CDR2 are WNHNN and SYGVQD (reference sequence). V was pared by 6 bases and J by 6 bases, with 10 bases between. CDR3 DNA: TGCGCCAGCAGGGACACCACCGATACGCAGTATTTT. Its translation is CASRDTTDTQYF.

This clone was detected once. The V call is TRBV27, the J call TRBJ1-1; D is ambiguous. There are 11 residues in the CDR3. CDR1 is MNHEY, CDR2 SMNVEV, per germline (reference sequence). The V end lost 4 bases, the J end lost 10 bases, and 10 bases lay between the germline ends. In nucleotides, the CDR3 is TGTGCCAGCAGTTCGGGTGTCAGAGCTTTCTTT. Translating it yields CASSSGVRAFF.

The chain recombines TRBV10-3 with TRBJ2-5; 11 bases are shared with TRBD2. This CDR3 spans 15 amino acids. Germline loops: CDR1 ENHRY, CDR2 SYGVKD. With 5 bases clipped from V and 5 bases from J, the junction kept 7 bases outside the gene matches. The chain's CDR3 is CAISSTSGGRETQYF. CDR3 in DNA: TGTGCCATCAGTTCAACTAGCGGGGGCAGGGAGACCCAGTACTTC.

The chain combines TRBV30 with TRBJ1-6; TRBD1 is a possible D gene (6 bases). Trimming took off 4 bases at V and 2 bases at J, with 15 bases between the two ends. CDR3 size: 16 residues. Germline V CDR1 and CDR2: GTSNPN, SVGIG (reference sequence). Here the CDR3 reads CAWKSAGVPYNSPLHF. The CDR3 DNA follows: TGTGCCTGGAAGTCGGCAGGGGTGCCCTATAATTCACCCCTCCACTTT.

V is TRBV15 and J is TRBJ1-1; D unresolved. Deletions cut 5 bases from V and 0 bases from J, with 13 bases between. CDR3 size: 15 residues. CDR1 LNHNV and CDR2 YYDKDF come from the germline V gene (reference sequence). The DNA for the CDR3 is TGTGCCACCAGCCTAACCGGGTCCTTGAACACTGAAGCTTTCTTT. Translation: CATSLTGSLNTEAFF.

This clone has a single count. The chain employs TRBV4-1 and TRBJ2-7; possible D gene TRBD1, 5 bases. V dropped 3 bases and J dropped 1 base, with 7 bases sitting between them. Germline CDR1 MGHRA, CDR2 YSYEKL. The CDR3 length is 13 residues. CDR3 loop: CASSHPGSYEQYF. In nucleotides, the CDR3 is TGCGCCAGCAGCCATCCAGGGTCCTACGAGCAGTACTTC.

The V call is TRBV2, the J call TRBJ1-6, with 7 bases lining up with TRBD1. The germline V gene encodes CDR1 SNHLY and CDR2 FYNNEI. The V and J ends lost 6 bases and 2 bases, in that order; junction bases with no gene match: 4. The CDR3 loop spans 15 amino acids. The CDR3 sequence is CASSAGTAYNSPLHF. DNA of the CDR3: TGTGCCAGCAGCGCGGGGACAGCCTATAATTCACCCCTCCACTTT.

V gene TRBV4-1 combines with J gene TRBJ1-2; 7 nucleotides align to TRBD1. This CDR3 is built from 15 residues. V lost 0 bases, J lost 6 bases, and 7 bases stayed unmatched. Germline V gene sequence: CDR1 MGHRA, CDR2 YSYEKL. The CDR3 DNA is TGCGCCAGCAGCCAAGAGGTTGGGACAGTTAATGGCTACACCTTC. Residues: CASSQEVGTVNGYTF.

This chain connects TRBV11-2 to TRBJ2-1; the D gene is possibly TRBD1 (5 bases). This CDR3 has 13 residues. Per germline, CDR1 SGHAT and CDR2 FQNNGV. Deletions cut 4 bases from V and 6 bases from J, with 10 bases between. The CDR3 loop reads CASSWGMFNEQFF. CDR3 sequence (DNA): TGTGCCAGCAGCTGGGGCATGTTCAATGAGCAGTTCTTC.

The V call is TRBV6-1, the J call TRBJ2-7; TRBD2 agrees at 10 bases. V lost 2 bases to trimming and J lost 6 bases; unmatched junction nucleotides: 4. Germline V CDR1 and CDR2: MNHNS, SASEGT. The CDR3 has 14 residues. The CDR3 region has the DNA TGTGCCAGCAGTGAAAGGGCTAGCGGGGGCGAGCAGTACTTC. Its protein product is CASSERASGGEQYF.

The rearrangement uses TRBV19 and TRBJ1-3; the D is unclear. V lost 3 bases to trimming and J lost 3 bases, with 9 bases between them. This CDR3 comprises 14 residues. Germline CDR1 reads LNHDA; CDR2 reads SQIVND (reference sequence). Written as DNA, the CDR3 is TGTGCCAGTAGTATGAAGGGAGTTGGAAACACCATATATTTT. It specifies CASSMKGVGNTIYF.

DNA of the CDR3: TGCGCCAGCAGCTTGGTATTCGCGGGGGTTAACACCGGGGAGCTGTTTTTT. Translating it yields CASSLVFAGVNTGELFF. The genes are TRBV5-1 and TRBJ2-2; the match to TRBD2 covers 7 bases. Germline CDR1 and CDR2: SGHRS and YFSETQ. This CDR3 is built from 17 residues. J lost 2 bases, V lost 0 bases, and 7 bases had no gene match.

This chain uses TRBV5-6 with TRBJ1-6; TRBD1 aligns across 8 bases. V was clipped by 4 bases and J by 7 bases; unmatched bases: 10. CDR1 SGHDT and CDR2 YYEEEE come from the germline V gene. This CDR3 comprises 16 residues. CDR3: CASSENRGMKNSPLHF. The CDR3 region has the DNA TGTGCCAGCAGCGAAAACAGGGGGATGAAGAATTCACCCCTCCACTTT. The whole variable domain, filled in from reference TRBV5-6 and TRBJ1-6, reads DAGVTQSPTHLIKTRGQQVTLRCSPKSGHDTVSWYQQALGQGPQFIFQYYEEEERQRGNFPDRFSGHQFPNYSSELNVNALLLGDSALYLCASSENRGMKNSPLHFGNGTRLTVT.

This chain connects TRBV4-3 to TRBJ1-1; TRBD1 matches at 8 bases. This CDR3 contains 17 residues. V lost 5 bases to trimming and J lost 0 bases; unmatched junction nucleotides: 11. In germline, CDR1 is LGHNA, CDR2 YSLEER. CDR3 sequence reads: CASSASTGAGMNTEAFF. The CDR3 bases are TGCGCCAGCAGCGCCTCGACAGGGGCCGGGATGAACACTGAAGCTTTCTTT.

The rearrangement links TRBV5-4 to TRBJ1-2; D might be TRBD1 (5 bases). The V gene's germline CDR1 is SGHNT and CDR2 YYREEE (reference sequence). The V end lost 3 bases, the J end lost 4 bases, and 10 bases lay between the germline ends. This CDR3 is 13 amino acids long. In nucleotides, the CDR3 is TGTGCCAGCAGCTCCGCGGGGGTCTATGGCTACACCTTC. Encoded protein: CASSSAGVYGYTF.

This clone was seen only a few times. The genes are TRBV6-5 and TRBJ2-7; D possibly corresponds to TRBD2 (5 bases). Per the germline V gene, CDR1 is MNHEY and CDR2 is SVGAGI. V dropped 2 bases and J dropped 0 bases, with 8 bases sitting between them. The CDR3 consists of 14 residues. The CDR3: CASSYGRGSYEQYF. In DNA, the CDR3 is TGTGCCAGCAGTTACGGACGGGGCTCCTACGAGCAGTACTTC.

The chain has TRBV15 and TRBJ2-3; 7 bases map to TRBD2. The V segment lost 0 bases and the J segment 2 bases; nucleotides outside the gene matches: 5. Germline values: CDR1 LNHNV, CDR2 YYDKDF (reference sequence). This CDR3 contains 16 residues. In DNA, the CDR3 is TGTGCCACCAGCAGAGAAGCGGGGACTCCCACAGATACGCAGTATTTT. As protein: CATSREAGTPTDTQYF.

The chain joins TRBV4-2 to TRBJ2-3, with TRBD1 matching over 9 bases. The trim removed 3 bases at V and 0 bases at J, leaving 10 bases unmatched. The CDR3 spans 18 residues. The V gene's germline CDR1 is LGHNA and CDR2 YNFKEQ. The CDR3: CASSHPRGTGPSTDTQYF. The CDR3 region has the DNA TGTGCCAGCAGCCATCCCAGGGGGACAGGGCCCAGCACAGATACGCAGTATTTT.